This section outlines one T cell receptor (beta chain) sequence together with its context. The antigen remains unidentified. This record belongs to a study of radiotherapy plus CTLA-4 blockade in lung cancer. Study-level information: With 31% of patients having disease control, objective responses were seen in approximately 17%. Points from the study as a whole: Clones derived from tumor TCRs expanded in blood after radiotherapy plus ipilimumab. Early clone dynamics of blood T cells, plus interferon-beta, reportedly predicted response best.

Sequenced by immunoSEQ multiplex PCR; TCRdb stores in-frame clones only, minus some. The table records 80,000 or so clones, about four fifths of them present only once. CDR1 and CDR2 (germline): MDHEN, SYDVKM. The CDR3 covers 14 residues. Trimming removed 6 bases from V and 4 bases from J; junction bases left unmatched: 8. CTLA-4 blockade using ipilimumab, together with focal radiation, was received by patients with chemo-refractory metastatic non-small-cell lung cancer. Here the sequenced sample was peripheral blood, taken from a patient treated with radiotherapy plus ipilimumab. This TCR derives from a human donor with non-small cell lung cancer who had a partial response to radiotherapy plus ipilimumab. Some clones in this sample may be carry-over from other donors' samples. The chain links TRBV28 to TRBJ1-2; TRBD1 matches at 7 bases. CDR3 nucleotide sequence: TGTGCCAGCAGACCTCCGGGACAGATCTATGGCTACACCTTC. Residues: CASRPPGQIYGYTF.